These T cell receptor beta chains were read from a single sample in a study of T cells after yellow fever vaccination. TCRdb re-analysed the 5' RACE reads in MiXCR, keeping a single row per CDR3 protein. The sample holds about 400,000 distinct CDR3 sequences, more than 5.5% seen once. The material was PBMCs, obtained 5 days after the yellow fever booster vaccination. The receptors stem from a man aged 30 to 39 who received the YFV17D yellow fever vaccine. Both conserved end residues are part of each CDR3. The order of the fields is clone size, D gene, V gene, J gene, CDR3 protein, CDR3 DNA. The D gene is left open where the match is weak. Rows may omit the clone size; those that give it use once, few, many or a size class.

many	.	TRBV6-2/TRBV6-3	TRBJ2-7	CASRDHPGWDGSYEQYF	TGTGCCAGCAGGGACCACCCGGGTTGGGACGGCTCCTACGAGCAGTACTTC
many	.	TRBV20-1	TRBJ2-3	CSARSASTDTQYF	TGCAGTGCTAGATCGGCGAGCACAGATACGCAGTATTTT
.	.	TRBV18	TRBJ2-7	CASSPPRAPYEQYF	TGTGCCAGCTCACCTCCCCGTGCGCCCTACGAGCAGTACTTC
many	.	TRBV12-3/TRBV12-4	TRBJ2-1	CASSSLGARVISNEQFF	TGTGCCAGCAGTTCCCTAGGGGCCAGGGTGATCTCCAATGAGCAGTTCTTC
many	.	TRBV7-2	TRBJ2-2	CASSWDFPGELFF	TGTGCCAGCAGCTGGGACTTCCCCGGGGAGCTGTTTTTT
few	.	TRBV12-3/TRBV12-4	TRBJ1-2	CASNPGLHLGYTF	TGTGCCAGCAACCCGGGACTTCACCTTGGCTACACCTTC
.	.	TRBV11-2	TRBJ2-1	CASLSSSYNEQFF	TGTGCCAGTTTATCGAGCTCCTACAATGAGCAGTTCTTC
many	TRBD2	TRBV7-2	TRBJ2-5	CASRRLAQETQYF	TGTGCCAGCAGGCGACTAGCCCAAGAGACCCAGTACTTC
few	.	TRBV6-1	TRBJ2-7	CASHPSPGAYEQYF	TGTGCCAGCCACCCTTCGCCAGGGGCCTACGAGCAGTACTTC
many	.	TRBV20-1	TRBJ2-7	CSASPGVGEQYF	TGCAGTGCTAGTCCGGGAGTAGGCGAGCAGTACTTC
many	.	TRBV5-1	TRBJ2-2	CASSQYTDGRELFF	TGCGCCAGCAGCCAATACACTGACGGCCGGGAGCTGTTTTTT
few	TRBD1	TRBV18	TRBJ2-3	CASSRTGDRTDTQYF	TGTGCCAGCTCACGCACAGGGGACCGCACAGATACGCAGTATTTT
many	.	TRBV12-3/TRBV12-4	TRBJ2-7	CASSFVPYEQYF	TGTGCCAGCAGTTTTGTCCCCTACGAGCAGTACTTC